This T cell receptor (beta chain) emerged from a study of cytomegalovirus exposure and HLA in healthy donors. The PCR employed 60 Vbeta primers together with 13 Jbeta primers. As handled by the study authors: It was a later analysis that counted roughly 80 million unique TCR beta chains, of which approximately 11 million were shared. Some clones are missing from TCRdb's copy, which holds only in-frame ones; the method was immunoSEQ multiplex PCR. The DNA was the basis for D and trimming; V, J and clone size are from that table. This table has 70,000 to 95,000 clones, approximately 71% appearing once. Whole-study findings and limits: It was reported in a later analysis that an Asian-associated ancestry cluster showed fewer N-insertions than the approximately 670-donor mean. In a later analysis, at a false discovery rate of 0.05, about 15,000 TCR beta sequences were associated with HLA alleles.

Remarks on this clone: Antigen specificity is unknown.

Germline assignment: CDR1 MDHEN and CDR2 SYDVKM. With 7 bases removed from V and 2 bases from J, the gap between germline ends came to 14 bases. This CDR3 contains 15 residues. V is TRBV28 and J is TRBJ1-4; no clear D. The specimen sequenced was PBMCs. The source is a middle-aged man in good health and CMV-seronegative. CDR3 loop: CASIPRGETNEKLFF. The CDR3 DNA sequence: TGTGCCAGCATCCCCCGTGGGGAGACTAATGAAAAACTGTTTTTT.